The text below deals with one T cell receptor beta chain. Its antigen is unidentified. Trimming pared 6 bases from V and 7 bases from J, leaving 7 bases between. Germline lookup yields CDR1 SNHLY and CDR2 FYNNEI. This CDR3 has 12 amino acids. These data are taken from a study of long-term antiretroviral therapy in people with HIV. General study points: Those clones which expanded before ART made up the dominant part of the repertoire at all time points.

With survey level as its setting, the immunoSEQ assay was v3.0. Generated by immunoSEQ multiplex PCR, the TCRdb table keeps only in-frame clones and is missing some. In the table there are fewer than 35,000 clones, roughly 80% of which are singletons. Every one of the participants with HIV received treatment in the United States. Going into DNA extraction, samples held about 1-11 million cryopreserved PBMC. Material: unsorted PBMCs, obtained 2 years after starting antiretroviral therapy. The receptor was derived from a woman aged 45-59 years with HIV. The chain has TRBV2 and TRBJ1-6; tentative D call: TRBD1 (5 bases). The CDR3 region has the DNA TGTGCCAGCAGAGGGGTAAATTCACCCCTCCACTTT. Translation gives CASRGVNSPLHF.